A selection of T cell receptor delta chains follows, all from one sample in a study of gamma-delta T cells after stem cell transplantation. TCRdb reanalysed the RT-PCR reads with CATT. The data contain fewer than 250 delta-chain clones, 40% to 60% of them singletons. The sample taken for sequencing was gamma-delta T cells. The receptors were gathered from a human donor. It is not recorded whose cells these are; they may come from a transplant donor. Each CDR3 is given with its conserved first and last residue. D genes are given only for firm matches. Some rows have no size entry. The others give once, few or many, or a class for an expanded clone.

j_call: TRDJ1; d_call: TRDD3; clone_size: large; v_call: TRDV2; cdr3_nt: TGTGCCTGTGACTTACTGGGGGATACGGGCCACACCGATAAACTCATCTTT; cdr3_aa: CACDLLGDTGHTDKLIF
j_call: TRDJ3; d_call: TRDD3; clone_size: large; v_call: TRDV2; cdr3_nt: TGTGCCTGTGACACCTATGGACTGGGGATCGACCCTAGCTCCTGGGACACCCGACAGATGTTTTTC; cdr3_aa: CACDTYGLGIDPSSWDTRQMFF
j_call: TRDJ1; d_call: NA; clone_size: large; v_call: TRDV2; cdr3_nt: TGTGCCTGTGACACCGTTACACAAATGGGGGCCACCACCGATAAACTCATCTTT; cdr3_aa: CACDTVTQMGATTDKLIF
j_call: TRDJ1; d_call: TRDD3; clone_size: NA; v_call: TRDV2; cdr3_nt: TGTGCCTGTGACACCGTACCGTTACTGGGGGATCTGAAGAGAGAGAATAAACTCATCTTT; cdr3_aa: CACDTVPLLGDLKRENKLIF
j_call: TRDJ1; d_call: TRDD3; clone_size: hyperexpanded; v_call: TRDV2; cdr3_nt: TGTGCCTGTTCTTCCTTATTGGGGGATACGACCGATAAACTCATCTTT; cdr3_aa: CACSSLLGDTTDKLIF
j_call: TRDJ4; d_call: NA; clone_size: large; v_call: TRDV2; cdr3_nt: TGTGCCTGTGACACCCAGGGAGGGCCCGGACCCCTGATCTTT; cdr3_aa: CACDTQGGPGPLIF
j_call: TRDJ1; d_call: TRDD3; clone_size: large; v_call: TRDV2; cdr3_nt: TGTGCCTGTGACACCAGGGGATACCCGTACACCGATAAACTCATCTTT; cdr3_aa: CACDTRGYPYTDKLIF
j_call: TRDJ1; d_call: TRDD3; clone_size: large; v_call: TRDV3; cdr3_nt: TGTGCCTCCTGCCTCCCAGACTGGGGGATACGCGAAGGCGATAAACTCATCTTT; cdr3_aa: CASCLPDWGIREGDKLIF
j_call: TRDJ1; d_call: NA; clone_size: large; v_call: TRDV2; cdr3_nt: TGTGCCTGTGACAGTCTCAACGAAGGAAACACCGATAAACTCATCTTT; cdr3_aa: CACDSLNEGNTDKLIF
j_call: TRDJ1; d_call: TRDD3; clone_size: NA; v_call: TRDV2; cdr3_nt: TGTGCCTGTGACACCGTACCGTTACTGGGGGATCCGAAGAGAGAGAATAAACTCATCTTT; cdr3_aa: CACDTVPLLGDPKRENKLIF
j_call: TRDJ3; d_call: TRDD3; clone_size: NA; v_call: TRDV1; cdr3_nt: TGTGCTCTTGGGGAACTAGCAACCCCCTGGCTGGGACTGGGGGTGCTAAACTCCTGGGACACCCGACAGATGTTTTTC; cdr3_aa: CALGELATPWLGLGVLNSWDTRQMFF
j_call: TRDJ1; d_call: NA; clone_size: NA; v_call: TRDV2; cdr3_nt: TGTGCCTGTGACCCGCTGCCCAAACCCAATGCGATCCCCACCGATAAACTCATCTTT; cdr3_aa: CACDPLPKPNAIPTDKLIF
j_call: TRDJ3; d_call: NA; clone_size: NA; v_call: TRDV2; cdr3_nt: TGTGCCTGTGACACCTGGGATACCTGGGACACCCGACAGATGTTTTTC; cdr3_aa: CACDTWDTWDTRQMFF
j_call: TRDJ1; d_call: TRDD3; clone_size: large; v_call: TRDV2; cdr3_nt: TGTGCCTGTGACACCTTACTGGGGGCTATGTACACCGATAAACTCATCTTT; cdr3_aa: CACDTLLGAMYTDKLIF
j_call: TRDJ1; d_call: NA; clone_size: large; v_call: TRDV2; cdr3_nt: TGTGCCTGTGACACCGAATGGGCATACGATAAACTCATCTTT; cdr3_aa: CACDTEWAYDKLIF
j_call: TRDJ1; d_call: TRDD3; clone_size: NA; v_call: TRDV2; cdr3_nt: TGTGCCTGTGACACTCTTCCGGCGGGTACTGGGGGATACGCTGGGTACACCGATAAACTCATCTTT; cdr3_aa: CACDTLPAGTGGYAGYTDKLIF
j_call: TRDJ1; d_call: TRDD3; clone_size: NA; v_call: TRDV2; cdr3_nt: TGTGCCTGTGACACCCTATCGAGTACTGGGGGATTAAGGGGATCGTACACCGATAAACTCATCTTT; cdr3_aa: CACDTLSSTGGLRGSYTDKLIF
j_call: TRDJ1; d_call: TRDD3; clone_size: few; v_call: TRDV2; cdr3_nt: TGTGCCTGTGATCGTCTACTGGGGGATAAAAGCTCCGATAAACTCATCTTT; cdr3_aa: CACDRLLGDKSSDKLIF
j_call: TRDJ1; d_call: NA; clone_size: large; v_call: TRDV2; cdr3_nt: TGTGCCTGTGATGGACTGGGTTCCGATAAACTCATCTTT; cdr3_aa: CACDGLGSDKLIF
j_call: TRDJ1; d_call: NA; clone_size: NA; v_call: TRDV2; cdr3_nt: TGTGCCTGTGACACCGTGGGCGCCGGGGTCGTTGGGGGGGTCCGTCAACCCGATAAACTCATCTTT; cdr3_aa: CACDTVGAGVVGGVRQPDKLIF
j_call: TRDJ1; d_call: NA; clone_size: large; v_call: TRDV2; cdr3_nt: TGTGCCTGTGACACGGTGGGGCTGCGTGAGGGCGTGGGGGGCCCGTACACCGATAAACTCATCTTT; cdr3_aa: CACDTVGLREGVGGPYTDKLIF
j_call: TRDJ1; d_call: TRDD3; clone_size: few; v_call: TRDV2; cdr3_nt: TGTGCCTGTGACGCCCTATCGAGTACTGGGGGATTAAGGGGATCGTACACCGATAAACTCATCTTT; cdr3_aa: CACDALSSTGGLRGSYTDKLIF
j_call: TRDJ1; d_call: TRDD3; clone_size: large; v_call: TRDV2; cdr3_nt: TGTGCCTGTGACCCCTGGGGGATGCACACCGATAAACTCATCTTT; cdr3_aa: CACDPWGMHTDKLIF
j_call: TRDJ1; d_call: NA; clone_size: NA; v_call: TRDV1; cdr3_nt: TGTGCTCTTGGGGAGCACCCTAGTCCGCTGGTGTACACCGATAAACTCATCTTT; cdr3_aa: CALGEHPSPLVYTDKLIF
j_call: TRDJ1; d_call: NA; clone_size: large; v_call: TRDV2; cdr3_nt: TGTGCCTGTGACAGCCTACTGGGTTATGAACTCATCTTT; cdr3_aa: CACDSLLGYELIF
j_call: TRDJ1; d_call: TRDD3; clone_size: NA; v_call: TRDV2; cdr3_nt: TGTGCCTGTGACCCCGTACTGGGGAGGTACACCGATAAACTCATCTTT; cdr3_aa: CACDPVLGRYTDKLIF
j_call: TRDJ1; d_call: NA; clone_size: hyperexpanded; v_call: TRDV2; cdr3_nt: TGTGCCTGTGACCCTATAGCGGACACCGATAAACTCATCTTT; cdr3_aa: CACDPIADTDKLIF
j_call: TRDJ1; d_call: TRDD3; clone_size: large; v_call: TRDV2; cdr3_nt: TGTGCCTGTGACACCGTCCCTACTGGGGGATCTGACGATAAACTCATCTTT; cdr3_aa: CACDTVPTGGSDDKLIF
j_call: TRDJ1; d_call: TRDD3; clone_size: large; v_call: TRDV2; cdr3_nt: TGTGCCTGTGACAGCTGGGGGAACACCGATAAACTCATCTTT; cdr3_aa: CACDSWGNTDKLIF
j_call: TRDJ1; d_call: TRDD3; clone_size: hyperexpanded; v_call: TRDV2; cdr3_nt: TGTGCCTGTGACATTCTGACTGGGGGACCCACCGATAAACTCATCTTT; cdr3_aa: CACDILTGGPTDKLIF
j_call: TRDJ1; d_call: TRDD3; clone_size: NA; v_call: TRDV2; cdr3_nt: TGTGCCTGTGACAGTTTACTGGGGGATACCGATAAACTCATCTTT; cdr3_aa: CACDSLLGDTDKLIF
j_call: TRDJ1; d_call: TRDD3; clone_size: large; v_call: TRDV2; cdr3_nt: TGTGCCTGTGATTTGTTGGGGGACGCCGATAAACTCATCTTT; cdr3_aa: CACDLLGDADKLIF
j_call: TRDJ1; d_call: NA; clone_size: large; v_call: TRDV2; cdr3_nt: TGTGCCTGTGACACCGTAATTACGTCCACCGATAAACTCATCTTT; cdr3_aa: CACDTVITSTDKLIF
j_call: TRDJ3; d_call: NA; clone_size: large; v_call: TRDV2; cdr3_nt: TGTGCCTGTGACACTGGGGGCCATAGCTCCTGGGACACCCGACAGATGTTTTTC; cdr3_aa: CACDTGGHSSWDTRQMFF
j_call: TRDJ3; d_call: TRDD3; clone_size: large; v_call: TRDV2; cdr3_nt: TGTGCCTGTGACGCTGGGGGATCCAGCTCCTGGGACACCCGACAGATGTTTTTC; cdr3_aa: CACDAGGSSSWDTRQMFF
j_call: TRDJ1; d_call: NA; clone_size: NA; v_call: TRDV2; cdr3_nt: TGTGCCTGTGACGGCCTACTGGGTTACGAACTCATCTTT; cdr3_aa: CACDGLLGYELIF
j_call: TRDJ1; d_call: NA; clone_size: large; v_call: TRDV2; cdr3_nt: TGTGCCTGTGACACCGTGGGGGGGTACACCGATAAACTCATCTTT; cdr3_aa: CACDTVGGYTDKLIF
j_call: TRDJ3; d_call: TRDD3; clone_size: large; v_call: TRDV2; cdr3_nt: TGTGCCTGTGACACCGTACTGGGGGATACGCGGCTAAGCTCCTGGGACACCCGACAGATGTTTTTC; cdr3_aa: CACDTVLGDTRLSSWDTRQMFF
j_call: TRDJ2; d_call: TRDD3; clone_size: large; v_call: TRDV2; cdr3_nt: TGTGCCTGTGCCCAGGGGTACTGGGGGTTCTCTTTGACAGCACAACTCTTCTTT; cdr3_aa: CACAQGYWGFSLTAQLFF
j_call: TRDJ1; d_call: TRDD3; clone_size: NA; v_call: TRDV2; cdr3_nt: TGTGCCTGTGACACTGTAATTACTGGGGGTCCGATCACCGATAAACTCATCTTT; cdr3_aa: CACDTVITGGPITDKLIF
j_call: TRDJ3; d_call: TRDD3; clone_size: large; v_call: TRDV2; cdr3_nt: TGTGCCTGTGAGAGACTGGGGAACCCTACGGACACCCGACAGATGTTTTTC; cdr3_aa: CACERLGNPTDTRQMFF
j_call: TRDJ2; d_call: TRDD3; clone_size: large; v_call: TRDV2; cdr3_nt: TGTGCCTGTGACGTACTGGGGGATATGACAGCACAACTCTTCTTT; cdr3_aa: CACDVLGDMTAQLFF
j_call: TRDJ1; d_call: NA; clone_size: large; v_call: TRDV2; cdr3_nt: TGTGCCTGTGACCCACTCTTAGACTCGACCAAACTCATCTTT; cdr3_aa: CACDPLLDSTKLIF
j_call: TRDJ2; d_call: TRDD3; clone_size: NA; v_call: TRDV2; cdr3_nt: TGTGCCTGTGACAACGTACTGGGGGATACGCGTTTGACAGCACAACTCTTCTTT; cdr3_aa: CACDNVLGDTRLTAQLFF
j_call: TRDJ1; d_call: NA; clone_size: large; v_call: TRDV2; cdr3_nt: TGTGCCTGTGACACTTTAGGAGGAAACGATAAACTCATCTTT; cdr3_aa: CACDTLGGNDKLIF